The entry that follows covers one TCR beta chain sequence. Its antigen is not yet known. Base qualities were left out, and no much larger clone turns up one base away. The data stem from a study of OX40 agonist ivuxolimab in advanced cancers. About the full investigation: Ivuxolimab, which targeted the costimulatory receptor OX40 (CD134), was an agonistic, fully human IgG2 monoclonal antibody. Intravenous ivuxolimab was administered to patients every 2 weeks at six dose levels: 0.01, 0.1, 0.3, 1.5, 3 and 10 mg/kg. Of the roughly 52 dose-escalation patients, hepatocellular carcinoma was present in around 19, melanoma in approximately 15, renal cell carcinoma in 9 and head and neck cancer in 9. A male proportion of around 81% and a mean age of roughly 58 years, ranging from about 20 to 85, were recorded for the dose-escalation cohort. Prior anti-PD-1, anti-PD-L1 or anti-CTLA-4 therapy was permitted, and about 40% of dose-escalation patients had received checkpoint inhibitors. Partial responses occurred in three dose-escalation patients: two with cutaneous melanoma and one with hepatocellular carcinoma. The purpose of peripheral TCRbeta sequencing was to test whether ivuxolimab changed TCR sequence diversity and led to clonal T-cell expansion. The paper reports the monotherapy dose-escalation portion (N of about 50 patients) of the phase I ivuxolimab trial.

CDR1 and CDR2, per the germline V gene, are SGDLS and YYNGEE. The CDR3 goes from the cysteine to the phenylalanine over 16 residues. Here the CDR3 DNA is all that survives: 48 bases in frame from base 1. V trim: 4 bases; J trim: 6 bases; unmatched bases: 7. For sequencing of the TCRbeta CDR3 region, genomic DNA was extracted from the sorted cells. The immunoSEQ Assay was used to sequence the TCRbeta CDR3 regions. This is the immuneACCESS table as TCRdb keeps it, with only in-frame sequences that have V and J called. A part of the clones is gone; compared with another copy, unresolved V genes explain less than half, and the rest is unexplained. This sample gives roughly 65,000 clones in total; 65% to 85% of them show up just once. Roughly 10% of the sample comes from the top ten. Study-wide conclusions, independent of this receptor: On average, CD8+ T cells showed more expanded clones than CD4+ T cells after ivuxolimab. In partial responders in the 0.1-3.0 mg/kg groups, normalized peripheral clonal expansion was found to be among the lowest, especially among CD8+ T cells. Low levels of normalized T-cell clonal expansion were also seen in some nonresponding patients. Antigen specificity was not determined for the clonally expanded peripheral T cells. At doses of 0.1 to 3.0 mg/kg, clonal expansion of both CD4+ and CD8+ blood T cells was observed from baseline to week 6.

The trial excluded patients who had a history of autoimmune disease or were on systemic immunosuppression. In every dose cohort, peripheral blood was drawn for TCR sequencing at baseline, cycle 4 day 1, and cycle 7 day 1. The samples were drawn from a first-in-human, open-label, multicenter phase I dose-escalation trial of ivuxolimab. Adults with locally advanced or metastatic melanoma, renal cell carcinoma, hepatocellular carcinoma or head and neck squamous cell carcinoma were enrolled in the trial. Before TCR sequencing, CD4+ T cells and CD8+ T cells from peripheral blood were sorted into separate populations.

The chain joins TRBV9 to TRBJ1-4; TRBD1 matches 12 bases in the middle. This TCR was sampled from an adult with an advanced solid tumor such as melanoma, head and neck, liver or kidney cancer. The source material was CD4+ or CD8+ T cells sorted from blood, sampled in a trial of the OX40 agonist ivuxolimab. The CDR3 reads as follows: CASSSGQGAAYEKLFF. The nucleotide sequence reads as follows: TGTGCCAGCAGCTCGGGACAGGGGGCGGCGTATGAAAAACTGTTTTTT.